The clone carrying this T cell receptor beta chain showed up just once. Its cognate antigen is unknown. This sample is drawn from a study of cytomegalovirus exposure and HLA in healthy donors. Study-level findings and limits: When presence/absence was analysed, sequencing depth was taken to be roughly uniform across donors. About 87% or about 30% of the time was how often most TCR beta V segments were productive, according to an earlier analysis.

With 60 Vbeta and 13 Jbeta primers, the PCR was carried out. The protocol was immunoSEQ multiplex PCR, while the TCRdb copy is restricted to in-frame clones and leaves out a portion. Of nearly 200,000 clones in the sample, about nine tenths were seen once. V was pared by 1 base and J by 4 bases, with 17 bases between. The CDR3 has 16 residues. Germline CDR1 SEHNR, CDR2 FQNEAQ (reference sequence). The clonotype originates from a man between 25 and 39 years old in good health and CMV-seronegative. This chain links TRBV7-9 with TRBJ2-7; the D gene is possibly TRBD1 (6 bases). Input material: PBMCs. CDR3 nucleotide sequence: TGTGCCAGCAGCTTAGAAGAGCCGGGACACAAATACGAGCAGTACTTC. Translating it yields CASSLEEPGHKYEQYF.